Each of the 19 T cell receptor beta chains below was sequenced from the same sample in a study of blood T cells in healthy people across ages. A second PCR, run for about 7 to 12 cycles, used a sample-barcoded 5' primer plus a J-beta primer mix. TCRdb independently ran MiXCR on the 5' RACE reads; one entry per CDR3 protein. The sample lists 800,000 or so distinct CDR3 sequences, around 25% occurring once. This sample also appeared in a second study, on T cells of mothers and their children.

The specimen was blood. The origin of the receptors is a boy aged 5-17 years in good health.

V and J are TRBV7-8 and TRBJ2-1, with 13 bases that match TRBD2. The germline V gene encodes CDR1 SGHVS and CDR2 FQNEAQ. This CDR3 comprises 17 residues. J lost 8 bases, V lost 5 bases, and 12 bases had no gene match. CDR3 region: CASSLRETSGRRDEQFF. CDR3 in DNA: TGTGCCAGCAGCCTAAGAGAGACTAGCGGGAGGCGTGATGAGCAGTTCTTC.

The genes are TRBV10-3 and TRBJ2-1; D is unresolved. The CDR3 is 16 residues long. Trimming took off 0 bases at V and 0 bases at J, with 9 bases between the two ends. Germline V gives CDR1 ENHRY, CDR2 SYGVKD. DNA for the CDR3: TGTGCCATCAGTGAGTCCATAGTAAGCTCCTACAATGAGCAGTTCTTC. Translation: CAISESIVSSYNEQFF.

The chain has TRBV27 and TRBJ1-4; D unclear. The V gene lost 1 base and the J gene lost 2 bases, with 8 bases spanning the gap. Per the germline V gene, CDR1 is MNHEY and CDR2 is SMNVEV (reference sequence). This CDR3 has 15 amino acids. CDR3 residues: CASSLLGPTNEKLFF. The CDR3 coding sequence is TGTGCCAGCAGTTTATTAGGACCTACTAATGAAAAACTGTTTTTT.

This clonotype occurred a few times. The chain recombines TRBV6-1 with TRBJ2-4; 9 nucleotides line up with TRBD1. The germline V gene encodes CDR1 MNHNS and CDR2 SASEGT. The CDR3 runs to 16 residues. Unmatched junction bases numbered 7, after V lost 6 bases and J lost 1 base. The CDR3 sequence is CASREQGALAKNIQYF. CDR3 in DNA: TGTGCCAGCAGGGAACAGGGGGCGTTGGCCAAAAACATTCAGTACTTC.

This clonotype showed up just a few times. This rearrangement joins TRBV5-1 to TRBJ1-1; possible D gene TRBD1, 5 bases. Germline loops: CDR1 SGHRS, CDR2 YFSETQ. The germline V and J ends were trimmed by 3 bases and 4 bases, with 13 bases remaining between them. The CDR3 consists of 14 residues. The CDR3 bases are TGCGCCAGCAGCTGGGCCCAGGGCGGCACTGAAGCTTTCTTT. Encoded protein: CASSWAQGGTEAFF.

The chain couples TRBV29-1 to TRBJ2-1; TRBD2 matches at 9 bases. The ends lost 7 bases at V and 3 bases at J; junction bases unmatched: 7. The CDR3 contains 14 residues. Germline V gene sequence: CDR1 SQVTM, CDR2 ANQGSEA. CDR3 sequence: CSAVAGVGYNEQFF. The CDR3 nucleotides are TGCAGCGCTGTAGCGGGAGTCGGCTACAATGAGCAGTTCTTC.

This clonotype turned up a few times. The V and J genes are TRBV20-1 and TRBJ2-1; D assignment may be TRBD1 or TRBD2 (6 bases each). The V gene's germline CDR1 is DFQATT and CDR2 SNEGSKA (reference sequence). The CDR3 has 12 amino acids. The CDR3 here is CRTGGPYNEQFF. The DNA of the CDR3 is TGCAGGACCGGGGGCCCCTACAATGAGCAGTTCTTC.

In its sample, this clonotype was seen a few times. The chain couples TRBV6-2 or TRBV6-3 to TRBJ2-1, with D unresolved. The V and J ends lost 7 bases and 0 bases respectively, with 10 bases between them. This CDR3 is built from 14 residues. The germline CDR1 and CDR2 sequences are MNHEY and SVGEGT. CDR3 nucleotides: TGTGCCAGCAAGACTCACAGCTCCTACAATGAGCAGTTCTTC. Its translation: CASKTHSSYNEQFF.

The sample holds a few counts of this clonotype. The V and J genes are TRBV29-1 and TRBJ1-2; no reliable D call. V was pared by 7 bases and J by 5 bases, with 17 bases between. Germline CDR1 reads SQVTM; CDR2 reads ANQGSEA. The CDR3 covers 13 residues. This CDR3 is CSASAEGPYGYTF. The DNA for the CDR3 is TGCAGCGCCTCGGCGGAAGGGCCTTATGGCTACACCTTC.

This sequence joins TRBV7-9 and TRBJ2-5; TRBD1 is a possible D gene (6 bases). Near its end, the DNA agrees better with TRBJ2-7, so the J call may be wrong. The CDR3 is 14 amino acids. CDR1 is SEHNR and CDR2 is FQNEAQ in the germline V gene (reference sequence). In DNA, the CDR3 is TGTGCCAGCAGCTTACCAGGGGACCCCAACGAGCAGTACTTC. As protein: CASSLPGDPNEQYF.

V usage is TRBV20-1 and J usage is TRBJ2-1, with 9 positions matching TRBD2. J lost 7 bases, V lost 0 bases, and 13 bases had no gene match. CDR1 and CDR2 (germline): DFQATT, SNEGSKA (reference sequence). The CDR3 extends over 17 amino acids. The CDR3 here is CSARDFKGLAGRNEQFF. CDR3 sequence (DNA): TGCAGTGCTAGAGATTTTAAGGGGCTAGCGGGACGTAATGAGCAGTTCTTC.

J is TRBJ2-7 and V is TRBV13; D may be TRBD2 (7 bases). In germline, CDR1 is PRHDT, CDR2 FYEKMQ (reference sequence). The CDR3 consists of 15 residues. The V end was cut by 5 bases, the J end by 3 bases, with 17 bases between. The CDR3 DNA reads as TGTGCCAGCAGCGGGGGGGCAGGCCCAAACTACGAGCAGTACTTC. It encodes CASSGGAGPNYEQYF.

The rearrangement links TRBV7-2 to TRBJ1-3; D may be TRBD1 (5 bases). Trimming stripped 5 bases from V and 7 bases from J, with 12 bases between. The CDR3 runs to 13 residues. Germline V CDR1 and CDR2: SGHTA, FQGNSA. The CDR3 bases are TGTGCCAGCAGCATGCGGGGGGGGAACACCATATATTTT. Translating it yields CASSMRGGNTIYF.

This clonotype was detected only a few times. For the CDR3, the DNA is TGTGCCAGCAGTCCTGGGCGGGGACGAGAGACCCAGTACTTC. Protein sequence: CASSPGRGRETQYF. The chain uses TRBV12-3 or TRBV12-4 and TRBJ2-5, with D perhaps matching TRBD2 (6 bases). Deletions cut 5 bases from V and 4 bases from J, with 14 bases between. This CDR3 has 14 amino acids.

This sequence joins TRBV6-1 and TRBJ2-5, with D perhaps matching TRBD1 (6 bases). TRBJ2-7 explains the end of the DNA better; the J call may be wrong. The CDR3 covers 13 residues. CDR1 MNHNS and CDR2 SASEGT come from the germline V gene. The CDR3 reads CASSGDNSYEQYF. The CDR3 bases are TGTGCCAGCAGTGGGGACAACTCCTACGAGCAGTACTTC.

This clonotype was counted a few times. The chain joins TRBV7-2 to TRBJ2-7; TRBD2 matches 8 bases. Germline V lookup: CDR1 SGHTA, CDR2 FQGNSA. After removal of 2 bases from V and 2 bases from J, the junction contained 8 bases not matched to a gene. This CDR3 is 16 amino acids long. CDR3 amino acids: CASSLQGTRGPYEQYF. The DNA of the CDR3 is TGTGCCAGCAGCTTACAGGGGACTAGAGGGCCCTACGAGCAGTACTTC.

In this sample, this clonotype turned up a few times. This sequence joins TRBV4-1 and TRBJ1-1, with 8 bases that match TRBD1. J was trimmed by 4 bases and V by 4 bases; bases with no gene match: 8. CDR3 length: 15 residues. Germline V CDR1 and CDR2: MGHRA, YSYEKL. The CDR3 reads CASSREDREVTEAFF. The CDR3 coding sequence is TGCGCCAGCAGCCGGGAGGACAGGGAGGTCACTGAAGCTTTCTTT.

This chain uses TRBV5-1 with TRBJ1-1, with 8 bases that match TRBD1. The CDR3 length is 16 residues. Germline lookup yields CDR1 SGHRS and CDR2 YFSETQ. The junction had 9 bases not matched to a gene; V was cut back by 4 bases and J by 1 base. CDR3 sequence: CASSKAGGRTNTEAFF. The DNA of the CDR3 is TGCGCCAGCAGCAAAGCAGGGGGCAGGACGAACACTGAAGCTTTCTTT.

This chain links TRBV20-1 with TRBJ2-3; the D is unclear. The CDR3 covers 14 residues. V was pared by 0 bases and J by 9 bases, with 16 bases between. Germline values: CDR1 DFQATT, CDR2 SNEGSKA (reference sequence). CDR3 sequence (DNA): TGCAGTGCTAGAGATCTGACGCCGGTGGGCACGCAGTATTTT. It specifies CSARDLTPVGTQYF.